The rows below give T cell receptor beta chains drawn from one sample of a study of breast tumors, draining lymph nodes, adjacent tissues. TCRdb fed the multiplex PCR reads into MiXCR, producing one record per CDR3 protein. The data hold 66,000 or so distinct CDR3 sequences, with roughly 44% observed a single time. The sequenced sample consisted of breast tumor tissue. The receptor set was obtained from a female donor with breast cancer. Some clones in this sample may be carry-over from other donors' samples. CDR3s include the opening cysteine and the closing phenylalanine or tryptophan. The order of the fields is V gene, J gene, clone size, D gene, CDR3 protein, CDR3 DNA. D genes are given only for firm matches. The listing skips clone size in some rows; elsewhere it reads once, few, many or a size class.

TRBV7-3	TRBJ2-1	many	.	CASSPTAHNEQFF	TGTGCCAGCAGCCCCACAGCACACAATGAGCAGTTCTTC
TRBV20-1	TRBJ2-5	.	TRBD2	CSGLAGGVETQYF	TGCAGTGGGCTAGCGGGAGGGGTGGAGACCCAGTACTTC
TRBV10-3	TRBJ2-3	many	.	CAIAMRTDTQYF	TGTGCCATCGCGATGCGCACAGATACGCAGTATTTT
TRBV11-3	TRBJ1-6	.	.	CASSLDGTGPNSPLHF	TGTGCCAGCAGCTTAGATGGTACAGGACCCAATTCACCCCTCCACTTT
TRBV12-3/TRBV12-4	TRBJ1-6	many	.	CASSSPALWDQRSPLHF	TGTGCCAGCAGTTCCCCTGCTTTGTGGGATCAGCGATCACCCCTCCACTTT
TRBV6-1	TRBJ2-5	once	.	CASSYGRKETQYF	TGTGCCAGCAGTTATGGTCGCAAGGAGACCCAGTACTTC
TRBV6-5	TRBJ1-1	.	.	CASSYLSGRETEAFF	TGTGCCAGCAGTTACTTGTCGGGTCGGGAAACTGAAGCTTTCTTT
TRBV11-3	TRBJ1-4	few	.	CASSPGRYNEKLFF	TGTGCCAGCAGCCCAGGGAGGTACAATGAAAAACTGTTTTTT
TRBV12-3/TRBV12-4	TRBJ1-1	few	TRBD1	CASKRGQTNTEAFF	TGTGCCAGCAAACGGGGACAGACGAACACTGAAGCTTTCTTT
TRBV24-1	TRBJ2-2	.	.	CATSESAGATGELFF	TGTGCCACCAGTGAATCAGCGGGTGCGACCGGGGAGCTGTTTTTT
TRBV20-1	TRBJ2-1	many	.	CSAVPGTGSNNEQFF	TGCAGTGCTGTCCCCGGGACTGGAAGCAACAATGAGCAGTTCTTC
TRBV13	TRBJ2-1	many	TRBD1	CASSLGRGGPYNEQFF	TGTGCCAGCAGCTTAGGCCGAGGGGGCCCTTACAATGAGCAGTTCTTC
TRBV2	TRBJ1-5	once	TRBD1	CARGLKTGAGWPQHF	TGTGCCAGAGGATTGAAGACAGGGGCGGGCTGGCCCCAGCATTTT
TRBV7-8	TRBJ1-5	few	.	CASSLAGDVYEHF	TGTGCCAGCAGCTTAGCGGGAGATGTCTACGAGCATTTT
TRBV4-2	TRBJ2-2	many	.	CASSQAMDTGELFF	TGTGCCAGCAGCCAAGCGATGGACACCGGGGAGCTGTTTTTT
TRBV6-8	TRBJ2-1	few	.	CASSPRGGSYNEQFF	TGTGCCAGCAGTCCGAGAGGAGGCTCCTACAATGAGCAGTTCTTC
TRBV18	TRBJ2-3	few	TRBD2	CASSPFPASGQSTDTQYF	TGTGCCAGCTCACCTTTCCCAGCTAGCGGCCAAAGCACAGATACGCAGTATTTT
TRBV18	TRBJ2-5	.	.	CASSPGGARDF	TGTGCCAGCTCACCAGGGGGAGCCCGGGACTTC
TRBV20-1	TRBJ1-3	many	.	CSAGDPGGTGNTIYF	TGCAGTGCTGGCGACCCTGGGGGCACTGGAAACACCATATATTTT
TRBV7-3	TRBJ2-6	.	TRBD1	CASSLGQGQGSGAHVPTF	TGTGCCAGCAGCTTAGGCCAAGGACAGGGGTCTGGGGCCCACGTCCCGACTTTC
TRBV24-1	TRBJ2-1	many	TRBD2	CATSDTGLAGGNEQFF	TGTGCCACCAGTGATACCGGACTAGCGGGAGGCAATGAGCAGTTCTTC
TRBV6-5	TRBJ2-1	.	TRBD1	CAISQPDRGFSYSEQFF	TGTGCCATCAGTCAACCCGACAGGGGCTTCTCCTACAGTGAGCAGTTCTTC
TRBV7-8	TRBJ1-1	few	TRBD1	CASSSDRVPNTEAFF	TGTGCCAGCAGCTCAGACAGGGTCCCAAACACTGAAGCTTTCTTT
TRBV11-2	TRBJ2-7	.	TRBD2	CASSFRLAGDYEQYF	TGTGCCAGCAGCTTCAGACTAGCGGGAGACTACGAGCAGTACTTC
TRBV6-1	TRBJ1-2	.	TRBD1	CASSPSGTGAPNYGYTF	TGTGCCAGCAGTCCTTCAGGGACAGGGGCTCCTAACTATGGCTACACCTTC
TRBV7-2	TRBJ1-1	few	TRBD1	CASSLNRGGTEAFF	TGTGCCAGCAGCTTAAACAGGGGAGGTACTGAAGCTTTCTTT
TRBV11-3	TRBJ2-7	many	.	CASSLVGHRYEQYF	TGTGCCAGCAGCTTAGTAGGCCACCGCTACGAGCAGTACTTC
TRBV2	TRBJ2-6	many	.	CASSYRPVSGANVLTF	TGTGCCAGCAGCTACAGGCCCGTTTCTGGGGCCAACGTCCTGACTTTC
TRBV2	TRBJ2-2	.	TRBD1	CASSRDRRLFF	TGTGCCAGCTCCCGGGACAGAAGGCTGTTTTTT
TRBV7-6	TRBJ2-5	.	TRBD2	CASSSYTGGAGETQYF	TGTGCCAGCAGTTCCTACACCGGGGGGGCCGGCGAGACCCAGTACTTC
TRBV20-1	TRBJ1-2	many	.	CSAAGGLGEPTNYGYTF	TGCAGTGCTGCGGGAGGGTTAGGAGAGCCTACTAACTATGGCTACACCTTC
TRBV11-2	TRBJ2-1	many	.	CASSLDRDYGEQFF	TGTGCCAGCAGCTTAGATAGGGATTATGGTGAGCAGTTCTTC
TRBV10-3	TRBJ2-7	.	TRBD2	CAIRTSGSLYEQYF	TGTGCCATCCGGACTAGCGGAAGCCTCTACGAGCAGTACTTC
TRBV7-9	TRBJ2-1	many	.	CASSLAYSTSYNEQFF	TGTGCCAGCAGCTTAGCGTACTCCACCTCCTACAATGAGCAGTTCTTC
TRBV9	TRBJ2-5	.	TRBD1	CASSVAGGEETQYF	TGTGCCAGCAGCGTAGCAGGGGGCGAAGAGACCCAGTACTTC
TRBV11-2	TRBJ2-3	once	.	CASSPQFVGGADTQYF	TGTGCCAGCAGCCCGCAATTTGTAGGGGGGGCAGATACGCAGTATTTT
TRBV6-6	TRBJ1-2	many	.	CASSHRDGPYTNYGYTF	TGTGCCAGCAGCCACCGGGACGGACCGTATACTAACTATGGCTACACCTTC
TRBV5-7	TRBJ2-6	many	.	CASSTSPMGAPDSGANVLTF	TGTGCCAGCAGCACCAGCCCCATGGGGGCCCCCGACTCTGGGGCCAACGTCCTGACTTTC
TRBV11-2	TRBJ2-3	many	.	CASSLDSYGIGTDTQYF	TGTGCCAGCAGCTTAGATTCGTACGGGATTGGCACAGATACGCAGTATTTT
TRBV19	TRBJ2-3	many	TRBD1	CASRPAGTGRADTQYF	TGTGCCAGTAGACCCGCCGGGACAGGGAGGGCAGATACGCAGTATTTT
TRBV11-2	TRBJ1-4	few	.	CASSQAGSTNEKLFF	TGTGCCAGCAGCCAAGCCGGGTCAACTAATGAAAAACTGTTTTTT
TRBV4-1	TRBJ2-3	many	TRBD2	CASSQATGTSPFRTDTQYF	TGCGCCAGCAGCCAAGCAACCGGGACTAGCCCCTTCCGCACAGATACGCAGTATTTT
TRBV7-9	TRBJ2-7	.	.	CASSARHSSYERCF	TGTGCCAGCAGCGCTCGCCATAGCTCCTACGAGCGGTGCTTC
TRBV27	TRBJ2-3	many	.	CASSPALSSRKQYF	TGTGCCAGCAGCCCCGCCCTATCTAGCCGAAAGCAGTATTTT
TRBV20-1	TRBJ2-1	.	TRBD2	CSARLAGGPAEQFF	TGCAGTGCTAGATTAGCGGGAGGGCCCGCGGAGCAGTTCTTC
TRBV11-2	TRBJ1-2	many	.	CASSSPPTRYGYTF	TGTGCCAGCAGCTCCCCCCCCACACGCTATGGCTACACCTTC
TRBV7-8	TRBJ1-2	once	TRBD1	CASRLRTGYYGYTF	TGTGCCAGCAGGTTGCGGACAGGCTACTATGGCTACACCTTC
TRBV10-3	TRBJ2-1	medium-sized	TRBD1	CAISDRDRAYNEQFF	TGTGCCATCAGTGACCGGGACAGGGCCTACAATGAGCAGTTCTTC
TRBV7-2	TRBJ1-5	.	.	CASSFYTGTKQSAQHF	TGTGCCAGCAGCTTCTATACCGGGACAAAGCAATCAGCCCAGCATTTT
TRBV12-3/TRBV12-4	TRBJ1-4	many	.	CASRNQNEKLFF	TGTGCCAGCAGGAATCAAAATGAAAAACTGTTTTTT